This T cell receptor beta chain derives from a study of beta chain features in type 1 diabetes. Findings and limits, study-wide: There was a possibility that cDNA sequencing over-represented cells with high TCR expression. A moderate, significant TCRB CDR3 shortening appeared in type 1 diabetes across four CD4+ subsets.

The whole isolated RNA underwent reverse transcription, so sequencing captured expressed TCRB transcripts. Sequenced by immunoSEQ multiplex PCR; TCRdb stores in-frame clones only, minus some. This table has over 90,000 clones, under 30% appearing once. The sample holds one count of this clone. What it binds is not known. Per germline, CDR1 MNHEY and CDR2 SVGAGI. Trimming left V 4 bases short and J 8 bases short, with 15 bases between. This CDR3 contains 15 residues. The TCR comes from a young woman with type 1 diabetes. This chain joins TRBV6-5 and TRBJ1-6; D remains ambiguous. Specimen: central memory CD4+ T cells from blood. In DNA form, the CDR3 reads TGTGCCAGCAGTTTTCTCGACCGGAGGGATTCACCCCTCCACTTT. It encodes CASSFLDRRDSPLHF.